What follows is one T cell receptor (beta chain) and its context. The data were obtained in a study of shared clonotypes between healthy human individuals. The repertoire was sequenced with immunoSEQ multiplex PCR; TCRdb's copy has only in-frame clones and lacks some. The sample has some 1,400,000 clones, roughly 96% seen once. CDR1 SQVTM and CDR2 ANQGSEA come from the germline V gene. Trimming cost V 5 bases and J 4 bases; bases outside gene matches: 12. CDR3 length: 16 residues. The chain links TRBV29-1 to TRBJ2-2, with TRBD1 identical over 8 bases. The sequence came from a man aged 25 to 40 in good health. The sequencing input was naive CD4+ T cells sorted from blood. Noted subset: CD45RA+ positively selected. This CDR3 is CSVRPMGQDFTGELFF. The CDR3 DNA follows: TGCAGCGTTCGGCCAATGGGACAGGACTTCACCGGGGAGCTGTTTTTT.